The 9 T cell receptor beta chains listed next were all sequenced from one sample in a study of human T cells and chemical hapten exposure. Specified time point: patch test 3, about 24 weeks after DPC sensitization. The sample's treatment: therapeutic diphenylcyclopropenone sensitization with weekly scalp DPC. Using its own MiXCR run on the RACE reads, TCRdb lists one record per CDR3 protein. The profile shows tens of thousands of distinct CDR3 sequences, 10% to 15% of them singletons. The material was whole blood, obtained in connection with sensitization to the hapten diphenylcyclopropenone (DPC). These receptor sequences come from a woman between 45 and 60 years old with alopecia areata. Some clones in this sample may be carry-over from other donors' samples.

The chain uses TRBV7-6 and TRBJ2-1, with unresolved D. Germline CDR1 is SGHVS and CDR2 is FNYEAQ. Between the trimmed V and J ends, which lost 2 bases and 4 bases, there was a span of 6 bases. The CDR3 consists of 13 residues. CDR3 amino acids: CASSLKTYNEQFF. In nucleotides, the CDR3 is TGTGCCAGCAGCTTAAAGACTTACAATGAGCAGTTCTTC.

The table lists this clonotype with many counts. The J gene is TRBJ1-5, the V gene TRBV20-1, with 8 bases identical to TRBD1. The CDR3 totals 14 residues. J lost 1 base, V lost 7 bases, and 6 bases had no gene match. CDR1 is DFQATT and CDR2 is SNEGSKA in the germline V gene (reference sequence). The CDR3 loop is CSVLGDRSNQPQHF. The CDR3, as DNA: TGCAGTGTACTCGGGGACAGGAGCAATCAGCCCCAGCATTTT.

This clonotype was seen a few times. The chain combines TRBV9 with TRBJ2-1; D is possibly TRBD2 (5 bases). V was pared by 0 bases and J by 9 bases, with 13 bases between. The CDR3 contains 14 residues. From germline, CDR1 is SGDLS and CDR2 YYNGEE. The CDR3 protein is CASSVVASYGEQFF. The DNA for the CDR3 is TGTGCCAGCAGCGTAGTTGCTAGCTATGGTGAGCAGTTCTTC. The full variable domain, completed using reference TRBV9 and TRBJ2-1, is DSGVTQTPKHLITATGQRVTLRCSPRSGDLSVYWYQQSLDQGLQFLIQYYNGEERAKGNILERFSAQQFPDLHSELNLSSLELGDSALYFCASSVVASYGEQFFGPGTRLTVL.

This clonotype was seen a handful of times. The chain carries TRBV9 and TRBJ1-1, with D uncertain. Trimming removed 0 bases at V and 0 bases at J, with 9 bases between. The germline gives CDR1 SGDLS, CDR2 YYNGEE. The CDR3 spans 15 residues. In DNA, the CDR3 is TGTGCCAGCAGCGTAGGAGGTCTTATGAACACTGAAGCTTTCTTT. Protein: CASSVGGLMNTEAFF.

The gene calls are TRBV29-1 and TRBJ1-1; 9 bases are a match to TRBD1. The J segment lost 3 bases and the V segment lost 8 bases, leaving 7 bases of the junction unmatched. The CDR3 extends over 13 amino acids. Germline V lookup: CDR1 SQVTM, CDR2 ANQGSEA. CDR3 amino acids: CSIRTGGDTEAFF. In DNA, the CDR3 is TGCAGCATTAGAACAGGGGGCGACACTGAAGCTTTCTTT.

V and J are TRBV29-1 and TRBJ1-1; no reliable D call. Per the germline V gene, CDR1 is SQVTM and CDR2 is ANQGSEA. Trimming took 4 bases from V and 3 from J, leaving 6 bases between them. This CDR3 contains 11 residues. The DNA of the CDR3 is TGCAGCGTTGTGAGATACACTGAAGCTTTCTTT. Translation: CSVVRYTEAFF.

The CDR3 bases are TGTGCCAGCAGTTTAGTTTCCGGGACAGGACATTCTGGAAACACCATATATTTT. Translation: CASSLVSGTGHSGNTIYF. The chain couples TRBV12-3 or TRBV12-4 to TRBJ1-3; 8 bases match TRBD1. Losses at the gene ends were 1 base for V and 1 base for J; bases not matched to a gene: 9. This CDR3 has 18 amino acids.

The table lists this clonotype with many counts. The gene calls are TRBV20-1 and TRBJ1-1; TRBD1 might be the D (5 bases). This CDR3 spans 11 amino acids. V dropped 1 base and J dropped 11 bases, with 11 bases sitting between them. Germline CDR1 reads DFQATT; CDR2 reads SNEGSKA (reference sequence). The CDR3 reads CSARGGRWAFF. CDR3 nucleotides: TGCAGTGCTAGAGGGGGCCGCTGGGCTTTCTTT.

The chain combines TRBV14 with TRBJ2-1; D is undetermined. Trimming cost V 5 bases and J 10 bases, with 12 bases left between them. The CDR3 is 12 residues long. Germline CDR1 reads SGHDN; CDR2 reads FVKESK. The CDR3 spells CASSIHLGEQFF. The CDR3 DNA reads TGTGCCAGCAGCATTCATCTCGGCGAGCAGTTCTTC.